A single T cell receptor (beta chain) is shown here with its context. This clone was detected once. Its binding antigen is unknown. No quality values exist for individual bases; no much larger clone is one base distant. This record belongs to a study of blood T cell repertoires in COVID-19 (dated by TCRdb to between 2020 and 2021). With respect to the entire study: Samples from collaborators originated in the United States, Italy and Spain and spanned both the acute and convalescent phases of COVID-19. Samples were obtained from the ongoing ImmuneRACE study (first 160 participants) and from 1,254 subjects provided by 6 global collaborators. Where available, HLA class I and class II types were obtained from metadata supplied by the sample provider rather than from assay-based typing. The material from the prospective study consisted of cDNA or gDNA derived from T cells, B-cell-depleted T cells, or PBMCs. Deeply sampled blood TCRbeta repertoires from subjects exposed to, actively infected with, or recovered from COVID-19 were included in the dataset. Sample metadata almost always included a de-identified subject ID, COVID-19 status, age in years and sex. The repertoires were released in a freely available public database intended as a resource for research on the immune response to SARS-CoV-2. Study-wide findings and limitations: The quantity of clinical and demographic metadata differed by source and by participant and was supplied without curation.

For CDR1 and CDR2, the germline V gene lists SGHRS and YFSETQ. V is cut by 1 base and J by 6 bases, and the space between the germline ends is 7 bases. Its CDR3 holds 12 amino acids, cysteine through phenylalanine. The read is trimmed to its CDR3 DNA, 36 bases read in frame from base 1. In the prospective study, participants were roughly 18 to 90 years old, resided in approximately 22 geographic areas of the United States, and were enrolled through a virtual design. To assign participants to cohorts, the prospective study relied on clinical history that participants themselves reported in a screening survey and a study questionnaire. In the prospective study, whole blood, serum and a nasopharyngeal or oropharyngeal swab were collected from each participant by mobile phlebotomists. Prospective study participants could optionally give additional blood draws and questionnaires over an approximately two-month period. Prospective study blood samples were shipped either frozen or at room temperature before DNA extraction.

TCRbeta CDR3 regions were amplified from genomic DNA by means of the immunoSEQ Assay, a bias-controlled multiplex PCR. Concerning the study's data processing: Nucleated cell counts per sample were estimated from amplification of reference gene primers within the assay. To quantify the absolute abundance of each unique TCRbeta CDR3 rearrangement, sequence reads were collapsed and filtered. Productive Simpson clonality was computed per sample as the square root of Simpson's diversity index over productive rearrangements. Imported from immuneACCESS, the table was reduced by TCRdb to in-frame sequences with V and J called. These copies leave out some clones; in studies compared against another copy, an unresolved V gene accounts for under half, and the cause of the remainder is not known. V and J calls and clone size are copied from that table; D and trimming were computed from the DNA. For this sample the table gives roughly 140,000 clones, of which over 75% were detected only once. The ten largest make up 0.95% to 1.5% of the sample.

Sequencing input: PBMCs or T cells enriched from blood (not recorded which). Recombination connected TRBV5-1 to TRBJ1-2; TRBD1 is a weak D gene call, 5 bases matching. The sequence was collected from a woman between 25 and 40 years old with acute COVID-19. This receptor has the CDR3 CASSLIGDGYTF. In nucleotides, the sequence is TGCGCCAGCAGCTTGATAGGGGATGGCTACACCTTC.